The rows below give T cell receptor beta chains drawn from one sample of a study of CD8 T cells in Susac syndrome. TCRdb re-called the immunoSEQ multiplex PCR reads through MiXCR, storing one row per CDR3 protein. The sample lists 95,000 to 150,000 distinct CDR3 sequences, around 94% occurring once. The source material was CD8+ T cells from PBMCs. The receptors derive from a human donor with Susac syndrome. CDR3s leave out the opening cysteine and the closing phenylalanine or tryptophan. Expanded clones are given a class, and other clones once, few, many or no size at all.

v_call	j_call	clone_size	cdr3_aa
TRBV12-3/TRBV12-4	TRBJ2-1	NA	ASRQAGGVYNEQF
TRBV19	TRBJ2-3	NA	ASSGEIDTQY
TRBV6-2/TRBV6-3	TRBJ2-1	NA	ASSYSQEQF
TRBV12-3/TRBV12-4	TRBJ2-7	NA	ASSPLGGPYEQY
TRBV4-1	TRBJ1-4	NA	ASSQVGTNEKLF
TRBV29-1	TRBJ1-3	NA	SAPTVGPSGNTIY
TRBV9	TRBJ2-7	NA	ASSVTGSYEQY
TRBV18	TRBJ2-3	NA	ASSPRLDSAVTDTQY
TRBV29-1	TRBJ2-2	NA	SVERDRGSSGELF
TRBV6-5	TRBJ2-1	NA	ASSPPGAVEQF
TRBV9	TRBJ1-1	NA	ASSETGSSGTEAF
TRBV3-1	TRBJ2-5	NA	ASSRQGRGQETQY
TRBV5-1	TRBJ2-3	NA	ASSLEGATTDTQY
TRBV13	TRBJ2-7	NA	ASSLPLRSEQY
TRBV27	TRBJ1-1	NA	ASSLVQERQAEAF
TRBV7-9	TRBJ1-1	NA	ASSLVKVNGTEAF
TRBV27	TRBJ2-7	NA	ASSLGTDYEQY
TRBV11-2	TRBJ2-7	NA	ASSPSEQFYEQY
TRBV4-1	TRBJ2-3	NA	ASSWGGDTQY
TRBV19	TRBJ2-1	NA	ASLGRVEQF
TRBV29-1	TRBJ1-2	NA	SAEGQGYGYT
TRBV7-9	TRBJ1-5	once	ASSPWRSNQPQH
TRBV6-2/TRBV6-3	TRBJ2-5	NA	ASSYSPGLQETQY
TRBV10-3	TRBJ2-5	NA	AISGAGGQETQY
TRBV7-9	TRBJ1-4	NA	ASSAFGTGANEKLF
TRBV27	TRBJ1-6	NA	ASGFKGQDPSYNSPLH
TRBV15	TRBJ1-1	once	ATSPITGSEAF
TRBV28	TRBJ2-1	NA	ASSLWGGSSYNEQF
TRBV9	TRBJ2-1	NA	ASSPGQGAHNEQF
TRBV20-1	TRBJ2-1	NA	SARESRESSYNEQF
TRBV4-3	TRBJ2-7	NA	ASSQQRDGYYEQY
TRBV2	TRBJ1-5	NA	ASSEGTDNQPQH
TRBV5-1	TRBJ1-1	NA	ASSLGVEAF
TRBV27	TRBJ1-2	NA	ASSLAPGDSGYGYT
TRBV6-5	TRBJ2-7	few	ASSLGTGSSYEQY
TRBV9	TRBJ2-7	NA	ASSVGLAGDYEQY
TRBV5-4	TRBJ2-7	once	ASRDGTDGIYEQY
TRBV20-1	TRBJ1-3	NA	SAMTGATGNTIY
TRBV5-1	TRBJ2-1	NA	ASSLTEPGNEQF
TRBV6-5	TRBJ2-2	NA	ASTDRWAGELF
TRBV20-1	TRBJ1-2	NA	SARGTGNNYGYT
TRBV27	TRBJ2-7	few	ASSAGYEQY
TRBV5-1	TRBJ2-7	NA	ASRPWTYPTAEQY
TRBV30	TRBJ2-5	NA	AWSAIAGVQETQY
TRBV27	TRBJ1-1	NA	ASRNGVGTGEAF
TRBV9	TRBJ2-1	NA	ASSVNLVYGDGTMEQF
TRBV29-1	TRBJ1-1	NA	SVSLGTEAF
TRBV7-6	TRBJ1-3	NA	ASSFVGRDSGNTIY
TRBV6-5	TRBJ2-7	NA	ASSYRDRGPYEQY
TRBV9	TRBJ2-2	NA	ASSLRDRANTGELF
TRBV12-3/TRBV12-4	TRBJ2-7	NA	ASSWAPSSNEQY
TRBV10-2	TRBJ2-7	NA	ASSEVDRGHYEQY
TRBV29-1	TRBJ2-7	NA	SVEVRGNEQY
TRBV6-2/TRBV6-3	TRBJ1-2	NA	ASSSLNGYT
TRBV3-1	TRBJ2-5	NA	ASSRPGVTSKKTQY